The 24 T cell receptor beta chains listed next were all sequenced from one sample in a study of blood T cell repertoires in COVID-19. Using immunoSEQ multiplex PCR, the repertoire was profiled, and TCRdb retains in-frame clones only, with some absent. Counted here are 150,000 to 160,000 clones, about 88% occurring once; the ten biggest clones make up 2.4%. Sequenced: peripheral blood. These receptors were taken from a woman in her 70s with acute or convalescent COVID-19.

The chain uses TRBV25-1 and TRBJ2-1, with 8 positions matching TRBD2. CDR1 and CDR2 from the germline V gene are MGHDK and SYGVNS. This CDR3 has 16 residues. With 2 bases clipped from V and 6 bases from J, the junction kept 9 bases outside the gene matches. The CDR3 nucleotides are TGTGCCAGCAGTGAAGTCGGGGGGGCGAACCGCAATGAGCAGTTCTTC. Its protein product is CASSEVGGANRNEQFF.

This clone was observed a single time. The chain has TRBV10-3 and TRBJ1-2, with D uncertain. The CDR3 length is 12 residues. Germline V CDR1 and CDR2: ENHRY, SYGVKD. V lost 3 bases to trimming and J lost 3 bases, with 5 bases between them. CDR3 protein: CAISETDYGYTF. DNA for the CDR3: TGTGCCATCAGTGAAACAGACTATGGCTACACCTTC.

The V call is TRBV6-1, the J call TRBJ1-6; 9 nucleotides agree with TRBD1. This CDR3 spans 14 amino acids. Unmatched junction bases numbered 4, after V lost 6 bases and J lost 7 bases. Germline V gene data show CDR1 as MNHNS and CDR2 as SASEGT. In nucleotides, the CDR3 is TGTGCCAGCAGCCAGACAGGGGGAAATTCACCCCTCCACTTT. Amino acids: CASSQTGGNSPLHF.

About this clone itself: In this CDR3 the conserved last residue, phenylalanine or tryptophan, is missing, so a read error is likely. The limits of the CDR3 on the DNA are not certain, so only TCRdb's listed CDR3 is given. The chain employs TRBV14 and TRBJ1-5. With termini counted, the CDR3 has 9 amino acids. Germline CDR1 is SGHDN and CDR2 is FVKESK. The chain's CDR3 is CASSHCGPT.

This chain connects TRBV18 to TRBJ2-7, with TRBD1 matching over 8 bases. Germline CDR1 reads KGHSH; CDR2 reads LQKENI. CDR3 length: 15 residues. Germline trimming cut 6 bases from V and 0 bases from J; bases unmatched to any gene: 7. The CDR3 protein is CASSGGQALSYEQYF. CDR3 DNA: TGTGCCAGCTCCGGGGGACAGGCCCTCTCCTACGAGCAGTACTTC.

The chain is built from TRBV24-1 and TRBJ1-2; tentatively, D is TRBD1 (6 bases). V lost 3 bases, J lost 5 bases, and 9 bases lay in between. CDR1 and CDR2 from the germline V gene are KGHDR and SFDVKD. CDR3 length equals 13 residues. In DNA form, the CDR3 reads TGTGCCACCAGTGATCGCCAGGGGTATGGCTACACCTTC. Its protein product is CATSDRQGYGYTF.

Regarding this clone: The same CDR3 is also encoded by other DNA sequences in this sample. V and J are TRBV18 and TRBJ1-6; TRBD1 matches at 7 bases. This CDR3 comprises 14 residues. V was clipped by 6 bases and J by 5 bases; unmatched bases: 4. In germline, CDR1 is KGHSH, CDR2 LQKENI. In DNA form, the CDR3 reads TGTGCCAGCTCTCCGCAGGGGGATAATTCACCCCTCCACTTT. Translating it yields CASSPQGDNSPLHF.

The DNA of the CDR3 is TGTGCCAGCAGTGCCAGGGGCAATTCACCCCTCCACTTT. Amino acid sequence: CASSARGNSPLHF. This chain links TRBV2 with TRBJ1-6; weak D call: TRBD1 (6 bases). The V and J ends lost 4 bases and 7 bases respectively, with 8 bases between them. Germline V CDR1 and CDR2: SNHLY, FYNNEI. The CDR3 length is 13 residues.

This clone was detected only a few times. The rearrangement links TRBV5-1 to TRBJ1-1, with a tentative D call TRBD1 (6 bases). The CDR3 length is 15 residues. V was clipped by 4 bases and J by 5 bases, with 18 bases between them. Germline values: CDR1 SGHRS, CDR2 YFSETQ. The CDR3 DNA sequence: TGCGCCAGCAGCCCCCCCGGGCAGGGGAGAACTGAAGCTTTCTTT. As protein: CASSPPGQGRTEAFF. Full variable domain (remainder filled in from reference TRBV5-1 and TRBJ1-1): KAGVTQTPRYLIKTRGQQVTLSCSPISGHRSVSWYQQTPGQGLQFLFEYFSETQRNKGNFPGRFSGRQFSNSRSEMNVSTLELGDSALYLCASSPPGQGRTEAFFGQGTRLTVV.

The chain uses TRBV25-1 and TRBJ2-3; the D is unclear. Germline lookup yields CDR1 MGHDK and CDR2 SYGVNS. CDR3 length: 14 amino acids. V lost 2 bases to trimming and J lost 1 base, with 7 bases between them. As DNA, the CDR3 is TGTGCCAGCAGTGAAACGGGTGGCACAGATACGCAGTATTTT. It is translated as CASSETGGTDTQYF.

V usage is TRBV25-1 and J usage is TRBJ1-6; 7 nucleotides agree with TRBD1. Germline values: CDR1 MGHDK, CDR2 SYGVNS. The CDR3 consists of 14 residues. V lost 3 bases, J lost 8 bases, and 4 bases stayed unmatched. The CDR3 coding sequence is TGTGCCAGCAGTGAGGGACAGATCGATTCACCCCTCCACTTT. This codes for CASSEGQIDSPLHF.

V gene TRBV10-3 combines with J gene TRBJ1-4; D possibly corresponds to TRBD1 (6 bases). The CDR3 runs to 17 residues. The germline V gene encodes CDR1 ENHRY and CDR2 SYGVKD. Trimming removed 10 bases at V and 3 bases at J, with 24 bases between. The CDR3: CATSEVDSLGSNEKLFF. The CDR3 nucleotides are TGTGCCACTAGTGAAGTGGACAGCCTGGGGTCTAATGAAAAACTGTTTTTT.

The chain combines TRBV10-3 with TRBJ1-1, with 8 nucleotides matching TRBD1. V lost 10 bases and J lost 5; bases outside the gene matches: 9. Looked up from germline, CDR1 is ENHRY and CDR2 is SYGVKD. The CDR3 is 13 amino acids. This CDR3 is CATSGGAETEAFF. The CDR3 DNA is TGTGCCACCTCAGGGGGCGCCGAAACTGAAGCTTTCTTT.

The CDR3 region is CASSQGLPGQGYSPLHF. The CDR3 bases are TGTGCCAGCAGCCAGGGTCTCCCGGGACAGGGTTATTCACCCCTCCACTTT. The chain combines TRBV3-1 (or the pseudogene TRBV3-2) with TRBJ1-6; 9 bases agree with TRBD1. The CDR3 spans 17 residues. CDR1 is LGHDT and CDR2 is YNNKEL in the germline V gene (reference sequence). J was trimmed by 8 bases and V by 3 bases; bases with no gene match: 11.

The rearrangement links TRBV7-6 to TRBJ1-5; D gene unclear. CDR3 length: 17 amino acids. The germline V gene has CDR1 SGHVS and CDR2 FNYEAQ. V lost 0 bases to trimming and J lost 0 bases, with 12 bases between them. CDR3 nucleotides: TGTGCCAGCAGCTTAGCTCCAGGAATAGATAGCAATCAGCCCCAGCATTTT. Its protein is CASSLAPGIDSNQPQHF. The full variable domain, with the rest looked up from reference TRBV7-6 and TRBJ1-5, is GAGVSQSPRYKVTKRGQDVALRCDPISGHVSLYWYRQALGQGPEFLTYFNYEAQQDKSGLPNDRFSAERPEGSISTLTIQRTEQRDSAMYRCASSLAPGIDSNQPQHFGDGTRLSIL.

V usage is TRBV5-1 and J usage is TRBJ2-1; 7 bases agree with TRBD1. The CDR3 sequence is 15 residues long. CDR1 and CDR2 from the germline V gene are SGHRS and YFSETQ. The junction had 12 bases not matched to a gene; V was cut back by 5 bases and J by 7 bases. The CDR3: CASRRTTGLRNEQFF. Written as DNA, the CDR3 is TGCGCCAGCAGGAGGACGACAGGGCTAAGAAATGAGCAGTTCTTC.

This chain connects TRBV18 to TRBJ2-7; 7 bases align to TRBD1. J lost 0 bases, V lost 3 bases, and 5 bases had no gene match. Germline loops: CDR1 KGHSH, CDR2 LQKENI. This CDR3 contains 15 residues. The CDR3 loop reads CASSPDRTSSYEQYV. The CDR3 DNA sequence: TGTGCCAGCTCACCGGACAGGACCAGCTCCTACGAGCAGTACGTC.

V usage is TRBV21-1 and J usage is TRBJ1-5. TRBV21-1 is a known pseudogene. The CDR3 runs 21 residues. The DNA of the CDR3 is TGTGCCAGTCCCGAAAAGGGTCGATACCGGGACCAAGGGGGGGGCAATCAGCCCCAGCATTTT. Amino acid sequence: CASPEKGRYRDQGGGNQPQHF.

The chain links TRBV2 to TRBJ2-5; 10 bases line up with TRBD2. CDR3 length equals 17 residues. Germline assignment: CDR1 SNHLY and CDR2 FYNNEI. Unmatched junction bases numbered 12, after V lost 3 bases and J lost 5 bases. CDR3 sequence: CASSEGWSGGARETQYF. Here the CDR3 DNA reads TGTGCCAGCAGTGAGGGTTGGAGCGGGGGGGCGCGGGAGACCCAGTACTTC. Full variable domain (outside the CDR3, taken from reference TRBV2 and TRBJ2-5): EPEVTQTPSHQVTQMGQEVILRCVPISNHLYFYWYRQILGQKVEFLVSFYNNEISEKSEIFDDQFSVERPDGSNFTLKIRSTKLEDSAMYFCASSEGWSGGARETQYFGPGTRLLVL.

The chain couples TRBV3-1 (or the pseudogene TRBV3-2) to TRBJ1-2; D uncertain. Germline assignment: CDR1 LGHDT and CDR2 YNNKEL (reference sequence). Trimming left V 1 base short and J 5 bases short, with 11 bases between. The CDR3 is 14 amino acids. CDR3 DNA: TGTGCCAGCAGCCAAGGCCAGTCCATGTATGGCTACACCTTC. Its protein product is CASSQGQSMYGYTF.

This clone was seen a few times. This sequence joins TRBV7-9 and TRBJ2-1, with a possible D match to TRBD2 (5 bases). The V end lost 5 bases, the J end lost 9 bases, and 20 bases lay between the germline ends. The germline gives CDR1 SEHNR, CDR2 FQNEAQ (reference sequence). CDR3 size: 15 residues. The CDR3 sequence: CASSRTETYPAEQFF. The DNA of the CDR3 is TGTGCCAGCAGCCGGACTGAGACGTACCCGGCTGAGCAGTTCTTC. The entire variable domain, with the rest obtained from reference TRBV7-9 and TRBJ2-1, is as follows: DTGVSQNPRHKITKRGQNVTFRCDPISEHNRLYWYRQTLGQGPEFLTYFQNEAQLEKSRLLSDRFSAERPKGSFSTLEIQRTEQGDSAMYLCASSRTETYPAEQFFGPGTRLTVL.

Only one count was recorded for this clone. This rearrangement joins TRBV5-1 to TRBJ2-3; 7 bases match TRBD2. The CDR3 is 15 amino acids. Unmatched junction bases numbered 7, after V lost 4 bases and J lost 2 bases. Germline V gene sequence: CDR1 SGHRS, CDR2 YFSETQ. In nucleotides, the CDR3 is TGCGCCAGCAGCCCGAGACTAGCTTACACAGATACGCAGTATTTT. It encodes CASSPRLAYTDTQYF.

V and J are TRBV5-5 and TRBJ2-5; 9 bases line up with TRBD1. The germline gives CDR1 SGHKS, CDR2 YYEKEE (reference sequence). V gave up 0 bases and J gave up 4 bases; unmatched junction bases: 7. This CDR3 is built from 16 residues. The CDR3 sequence: CASSLAPGQGGETQYF. In DNA, the CDR3 is TGTGCCAGCAGCTTGGCTCCGGGACAGGGAGGAGAGACCCAGTACTTC.

The rearrangement joins TRBV19 to TRBJ1-3; the D is unclear. This CDR3 contains 16 residues. Germline CDR1 LNHDA, CDR2 SQIVND (reference sequence). V was trimmed by 7 bases and J by 0 bases, leaving 16 bases between them. CDR3 region: CASNPTYVSSGNTIYF. CDR3 nucleotides: TGTGCCAGTAACCCGACTTATGTCAGCTCTGGAAACACCATATATTTT.